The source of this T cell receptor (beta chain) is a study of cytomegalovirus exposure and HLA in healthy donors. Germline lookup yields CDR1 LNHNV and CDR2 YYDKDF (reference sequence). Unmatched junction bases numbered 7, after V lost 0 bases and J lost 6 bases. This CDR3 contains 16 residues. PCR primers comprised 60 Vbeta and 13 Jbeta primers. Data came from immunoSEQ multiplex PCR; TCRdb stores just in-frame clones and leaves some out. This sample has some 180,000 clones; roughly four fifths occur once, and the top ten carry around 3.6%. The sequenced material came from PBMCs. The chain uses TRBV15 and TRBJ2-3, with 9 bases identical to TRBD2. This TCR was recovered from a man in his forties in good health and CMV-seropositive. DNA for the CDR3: TGTGCCACCAGCAGAGAAGGCGGGGGGGCTATGGATACGCAGTATTTT. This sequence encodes CATSREGGGAMDTQYF.